The 27 T cell receptor beta chains reported below all come from one sample, sequenced in a study of cytomegalovirus exposure and HLA in healthy donors. The assay was immunoSEQ multiplex PCR, and TCRdb's table has in-frame clones only and misses some. The sample carries 55,000 to 70,000 clones, roughly 92% recorded once. What was sequenced was PBMCs. The receptors come from a man younger than 35 in good health and CMV-seropositive.

CDR3 bases: TGTGCCAGCTCACCCGAGGGACAGAGGAACACTGAAGCTTTCTTT. Its protein is CASSPEGQRNTEAFF. The rearrangement joins TRBV18 to TRBJ1-1; TRBD1 aligns across 7 bases. The trim removed 3 bases at V and 1 base at J, leaving 5 bases unmatched. This CDR3 comprises 15 residues. Per germline, CDR1 KGHSH and CDR2 LQKENI.

The gene calls are TRBV30 and TRBJ1-4, with D maybe TRBD1 (5 bases). The ends were cut back, 3 bases at V and 7 bases at J, with 18 bases in the middle. This CDR3 has 15 amino acids. CDR1 GTSNPN and CDR2 SVGIG come from the germline V gene (reference sequence). CDR3 in amino acids: CAWRAMGGGGEKLFF. CDR3 coding DNA: TGTGCCTGGAGGGCGATGGGGGGTGGGGGTGAAAAACTGTTTTTT.

The chain employs TRBV6-6 and TRBJ2-1; D is undetermined. CDR1 and CDR2 from the germline V gene are MNHNY and SVGAGI (reference sequence). The CDR3 totals 15 residues. V was trimmed by 6 bases and J by 1 base, leaving 13 bases between them. DNA of the CDR3: TGTGCCAGCAGCCACCGGGTATCTTCCTACAATGAGCAGTTCTTC. Its translation: CASSHRVSSYNEQFF.

The V and J genes are TRBV14 and TRBJ2-7, with 7 bases identical to TRBD1. Losses at the gene ends were 1 base for V and 2 bases for J; bases not matched to a gene: 14. Germline CDR1 reads SGHDN; CDR2 reads FVKESK. The CDR3 length is 18 residues. The CDR3 loop is CASSQVSLLGQEAYEQYF. CDR3 nucleotide sequence: TGTGCCAGCAGCCAAGTAAGTCTCTTAGGACAGGAAGCCTACGAGCAGTACTTC.

The chain carries TRBV5-1 and TRBJ1-2; D is possibly TRBD1 (6 bases). The germline V gene has CDR1 SGHRS and CDR2 YFSETQ. With 4 bases removed from V and 4 bases from J, the gap between germline ends came to 14 bases. This CDR3 is built from 14 residues. The DNA for the CDR3 is TGCGCCAGCAGCATTGAGGGGGTCCTCTATGGCTACACCTTC. Protein product: CASSIEGVLYGYTF.

Here the CDR3 DNA reads TGTGCCAGCAGCCCTAGCGGGGCGAGCACAGATACGCAGTATTTT. Amino acid sequence: CASSPSGASTDTQYF. The chain uses TRBV6-6 and TRBJ2-3, with 9 bases that match TRBD2. The CDR3 is 15 amino acids. V shed 6 bases, J shed 0 bases, and the junction held 4 bases outside the gene matches. From germline, CDR1 is MNHNY and CDR2 SVGAGI (reference sequence).

V is TRBV6-5 and J is TRBJ2-7; 8 positions match TRBD1. J lost 2 bases, V lost 10 bases, and 7 bases had no gene match. Germline CDR1 MNHEY, CDR2 SVGAGI. CDR3 length: 13 residues. This chain's CDR3 is CATRDRGPYEQYF. The CDR3 DNA reads as TGTGCCACGAGAGACAGGGGTCCCTACGAGCAGTACTTC.

The chain links TRBV27 to TRBJ2-2, with D tentatively TRBD1 (6 bases). This CDR3 has 15 residues. Germline V lookup: CDR1 MNHEY, CDR2 SMNVEV (reference sequence). The V end lost 0 bases, the J end lost 7 bases, and 12 bases lay between the germline ends. In nucleotides, the CDR3 is TGTGCCAGCAGTTTATCAGCAGGGGCGGGCGGGGAGCTGTTTTTT. This gives the protein CASSLSAGAGGELFF.

The chain carries TRBV5-1 and TRBJ2-7; D might be TRBD2 (5 bases). CDR3 length: 14 amino acids. Trimming took off 2 bases at V and 0 bases at J, with 9 bases between the two ends. Germline-derived CDR1 and CDR2 are SGHRS and YFSETQ. The CDR3: CASSLTGSSYEQYF. The CDR3 DNA follows: TGCGCCAGCAGCTTAACGGGGTCCTCCTACGAGCAGTACTTC.

The rearrangement links TRBV19 to TRBJ1-5; TRBD1 agrees at 8 bases. V lost 4 bases to trimming and J lost 3 bases; unmatched junction nucleotides: 5. There are 15 residues in the CDR3. CDR1 is LNHDA, CDR2 SQIVND, per germline (reference sequence). CDR3 nucleotide sequence: TGTGCCAGTAGTACAACAGGGGGATCCAATCAGCCCCAGCATTTT. Its protein is CASSTTGGSNQPQHF.

V gene TRBV19 combines with J gene TRBJ2-5, with 10 positions matching TRBD2. The CDR3 sequence is 14 residues long. Germline CDR1 is LNHDA and CDR2 is SQIVND (reference sequence). The V and J ends lost 7 bases and 4 bases, in that order; junction bases with no gene match: 6. Here the CDR3 DNA reads TGTGCCAGTAAGGCTAGCGGGAGTCGAGAGACCCAGTACTTC. Amino acid sequence: CASKASGSRETQYF.

The chain joins TRBV28 to TRBJ1-1, with 9 bases identical to TRBD1. V trimming: 6 bases; J trimming: 5 bases; junction bases outside the gene matches: 7. CDR1 MDHEN and CDR2 SYDVKM come from the germline V gene. The CDR3 runs to 14 residues. This chain's CDR3 is CASSWTGEGTEAFF. CDR3 nucleotide sequence: TGTGCCAGCAGCTGGACAGGGGAGGGGACTGAAGCTTTCTTT.

The rearrangement uses TRBV5-1 and TRBJ1-3; D gene unclear. CDR3 length equals 16 residues. V was shortened by 4 bases and J by 0 bases, with 14 bases between the two germline ends. Germline-derived CDR1 and CDR2 are SGHRS and YFSETQ. The CDR3 sequence is CASSLQSGSSGNTIYF. CDR3 DNA sequence: TGCGCCAGCAGCCTACAATCAGGAAGCTCTGGAAACACCATATATTTT.

The chain recombines TRBV4-1 with TRBJ2-7; possible D gene TRBD2, 5 bases. V shed 1 base and J shed 7 bases, with 11 bases lying between them. The CDR3 runs 13 residues. Germline assignment: CDR1 MGHRA and CDR2 YSYEKL. In nucleotides, the CDR3 is TGCGCCAGCAGCCAAGCGGCGGGTCGGGAGCAGTACTTC. It specifies CASSQAAGREQYF.

This sequence joins TRBV28 and TRBJ2-7, with 13 bases lining up with TRBD2. Unmatched junction bases numbered 3, after V lost 3 bases and J lost 4 bases. Germline loops: CDR1 MDHEN, CDR2 SYDVKM. The CDR3 runs 15 residues. This chain's CDR3 is CASSLTSGRRYEQYF. CDR3 DNA sequence: TGTGCCAGCAGTTTGACTAGCGGGAGGAGATACGAGCAGTACTTC.

This clone was seen more than once but under ten times. The CDR3 sequence: CASSYSGTGTDTQYF. DNA for the CDR3: TGTGCCAGCAGTTACTCCGGAACAGGCACAGATACGCAGTATTTT. The V and J genes are TRBV6-5 and TRBJ2-3; D ambiguous. The CDR3 sequence is 15 residues long. Trimming pared 0 bases from V and 1 base from J, leaving 8 bases between. Germline-derived CDR1 and CDR2 are MNHEY and SVGAGI.

This clone was found once. This chain joins TRBV19 and TRBJ2-2, with D tentatively TRBD2 (5 bases). Germline loops: CDR1 LNHDA, CDR2 SQIVND (reference sequence). This CDR3 comprises 17 residues. Deletions cut 2 bases from V and 2 bases from J, with 15 bases between. CDR3 sequence reads: CASSIRSGNLNTGELFF. The CDR3 DNA reads as TGTGCCAGTAGTATAAGATCGGGGAACCTCAACACCGGGGAGCTGTTTTTT. Full variable domain (outside the CDR3, taken from reference TRBV19 and TRBJ2-2): DGGITQSPKYLFRKEGQNVTLSCEQNLNHDAMYWYRQDPGQGLRLIYYSQIVNDFQKGDIAEGYSVSREKKESFPLTVTSAQKNPTAFYLCASSIRSGNLNTGELFFGEGSRLTVL.

The chain links TRBV2 to TRBJ2-5, with 13 positions matching TRBD2. Trimming removed 10 bases from V and 2 bases from J; junction bases left unmatched: 7. Germline V gene sequence: CDR1 SNHLY, CDR2 FYNNEI. The CDR3 totals 15 residues. The CDR3 region has the DNA TGTGCCAACCCAGGGACTAGCGGGACTCAAGAGACCCAGTACTTC. It specifies CANPGTSGTQETQYF.

This chain connects TRBV28 to TRBJ2-1; 12 nucleotides line up with TRBD1. V dropped 3 bases and J dropped 10; count of bases not matched to a gene: 7. The germline gives CDR1 MDHEN, CDR2 SYDVKM. CDR3 size: 15 residues. This chain's CDR3 is CASSFTGQGAKEQFF. The CDR3 DNA sequence: TGTGCCAGCAGTTTTACGGGACAGGGGGCAAAAGAGCAGTTCTTC.

The chain employs TRBV7-3 and TRBJ2-1; TRBD2 agrees at 8 bases. J was trimmed by 2 bases and V by 2 bases; bases with no gene match: 5. The CDR3 loop spans 16 amino acids. Germline V gives CDR1 SGHTA, CDR2 FQGTGA. CDR3 bases: TGTGCCAGCAGCTTACAATCGGGAGGGCCCTACAATGAGCAGTTCTTC. Translated, it gives CASSLQSGGPYNEQFF.

This chain uses TRBV19 with TRBJ1-2, with D hard to call. CDR1 is LNHDA, CDR2 SQIVND, per germline (reference sequence). CDR3 length: 16 amino acids. The ends were cut back, 5 bases at V and 4 bases at J, with 20 bases in the middle. CDR3: CASSPDAGTSSYGYTF. Written as DNA, the CDR3 is TGTGCCAGTAGTCCTGACGCGGGCACTAGCAGCTATGGCTACACCTTC.

This chain joins TRBV30 and TRBJ2-5; 7 bases align to TRBD2. V trimming: 5 bases; J trimming: 5 bases; junction bases outside the gene matches: 11. This CDR3 contains 14 residues. Germline lookup yields CDR1 GTSNPN and CDR2 SVGIG (reference sequence). The CDR3, as DNA: TGTGCCTGGGGCCTGCCGCCGCGGGGGGAGACCCAGTACTTC. Translated, it gives CAWGLPPRGETQYF.

V usage is TRBV27 and J usage is TRBJ1-5; no clear D gene. The CDR3 has 14 amino acids. Germline V CDR1 and CDR2: MNHEY, SMNVEV (reference sequence). The germline V and J ends were trimmed by 3 bases and 3 bases, with 9 bases remaining between them. The CDR3 reads CASSFRGYNQPQHF. The CDR3, as DNA: TGTGCCAGCAGTTTTCGAGGGTACAATCAGCCCCAGCATTTT.

The chain carries TRBV6-6 and TRBJ2-5, with 9 nucleotides matching TRBD1. V trimming: 6 bases; J trimming: 3 bases; junction bases outside the gene matches: 11. Germline CDR1 reads MNHNY; CDR2 reads SVGAGI (reference sequence). The CDR3 has 16 amino acids. The CDR3 protein is CASRHRPGQGKETQYF. CDR3 DNA sequence: TGTGCCAGCAGGCACCGACCCGGACAGGGGAAAGAGACCCAGTACTTC.

V is TRBV25-1 and J is TRBJ2-7, with TRBD1 matching 7 bases. The CDR3 is made up of 14 amino acids. Germline CDR1 and CDR2: MGHDK and SYGVNS. Trimming cost V 6 bases and J 6 bases; bases outside gene matches: 11. The CDR3 is CASSAGTVYSEQYF. In nucleotides, the CDR3 is TGTGCCAGCAGCGCCGGGACAGTTTATAGCGAGCAGTACTTC.

The J gene is TRBJ2-1, the V gene TRBV5-1; the match to TRBD2 covers 9 bases. V shed 5 bases, J shed 7 bases, and the junction held 4 bases outside the gene matches. The CDR3 is 13 amino acids. CDR1 and CDR2 (germline): SGHRS, YFSETQ. The DNA for the CDR3 is TGCGCCAGCAGGGGACTAGCACCTAATGAGCAGTTCTTC. Protein product: CASRGLAPNEQFF.

V and J are TRBV9 and TRBJ2-3; 10 bases agree with TRBD2. Germline CDR1 is SGDLS and CDR2 is YYNGEE. The CDR3 loop spans 15 amino acids. V shed 0 bases and J 4 bases; nucleotides not matched to a gene: 2. The CDR3 reads CASSVELAGSDTQYF. CDR3 nucleotide sequence: TGTGCCAGCAGCGTAGAACTAGCGGGATCAGATACGCAGTATTTT. The complete variable domain, with remaining parts taken from reference TRBV9 and TRBJ2-3, reads DSGVTQTPKHLITATGQRVTLRCSPRSGDLSVYWYQQSLDQGLQFLIQYYNGEERAKGNILERFSAQQFPDLHSELNLSSLELGDSALYFCASSVELAGSDTQYFGPGTRLTVL.